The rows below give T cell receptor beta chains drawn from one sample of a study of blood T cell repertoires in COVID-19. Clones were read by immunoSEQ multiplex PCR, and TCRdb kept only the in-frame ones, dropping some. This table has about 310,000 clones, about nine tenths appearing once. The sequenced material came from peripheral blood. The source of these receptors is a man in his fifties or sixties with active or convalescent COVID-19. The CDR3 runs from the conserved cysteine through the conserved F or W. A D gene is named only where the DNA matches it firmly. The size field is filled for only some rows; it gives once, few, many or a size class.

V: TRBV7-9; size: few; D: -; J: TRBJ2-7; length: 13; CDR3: CASSPRGPYEQYF; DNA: TGTGCCAGCAGCCCCAGGGGACCCTACGAGCAGTACTTC
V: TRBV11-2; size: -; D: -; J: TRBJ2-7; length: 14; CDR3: CASSLLQSKNEQYF; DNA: TGTGCCAGCAGCCTTCTTCAGTCGAAGAACGAGCAGTACTTC
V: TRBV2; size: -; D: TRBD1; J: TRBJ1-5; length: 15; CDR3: CASSDRGGGGQPQHF; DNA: TGTGCCAGCAGTGATCGAGGGGGCGGCGGTCAGCCCCAGCATTTT
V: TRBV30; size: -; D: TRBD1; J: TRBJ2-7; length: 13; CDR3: CAWGTGGPYEQYF; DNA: TGTGCCTGGGGGACAGGGGGCCCCTACGAGCAGTACTTC
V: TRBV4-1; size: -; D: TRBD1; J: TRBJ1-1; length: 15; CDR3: CASSQGRGRGARAFF; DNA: TGCGCCAGCAGCCAAGGGAGGGGGCGAGGGGCGCGAGCTTTCTTT
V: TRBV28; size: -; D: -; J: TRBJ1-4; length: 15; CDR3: CASSLAGAFNEKLFF; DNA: TGTGCCAGCAGTTTGGCGGGCGCATTTAATGAAAAACTGTTTTTT
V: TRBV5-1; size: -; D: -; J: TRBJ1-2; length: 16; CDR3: CASSLISGEARYGYTF; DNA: TGCGCCAGCAGCTTGATATCGGGGGAAGCTCGGTATGGCTACACCTTC
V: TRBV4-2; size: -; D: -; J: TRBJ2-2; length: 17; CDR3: CASSHTYKGGGGGELFF; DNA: TGTGCCAGCAGCCACACTTACAAGGGGGGGGGCGGCGGGGAGCTGTTTTTT
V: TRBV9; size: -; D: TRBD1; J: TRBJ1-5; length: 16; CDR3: CASSVGDRVSNQPQHF; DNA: TGTGCCAGCAGCGTGGGGGACAGGGTAAGCAATCAGCCCCAGCATTTT
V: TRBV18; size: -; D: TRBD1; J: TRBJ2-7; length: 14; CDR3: CASSPGLRGIEQYF; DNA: TGTGCCAGCTCACCAGGTCTCAGGGGGATCGAGCAGTACTTC
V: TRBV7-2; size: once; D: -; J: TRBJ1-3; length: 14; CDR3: CASSLDRSGNTIYF; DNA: TGTGCCAGCAGCTTAGACAGGAGTGGAAACACCATATATTTT
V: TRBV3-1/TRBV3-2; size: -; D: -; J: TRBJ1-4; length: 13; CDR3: CASSQGRGGKLFF; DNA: TGTGCCAGCAGCCAAGGGCGAGGGGGAAAACTGTTTTTT
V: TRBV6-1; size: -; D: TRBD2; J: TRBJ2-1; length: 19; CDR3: CASSELPPSRGGPKYEQFF; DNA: TGTGCCAGCAGTGAACTCCCCCCCTCGCGGGGGGGCCCTAAGTATGAGCAGTTCTTC
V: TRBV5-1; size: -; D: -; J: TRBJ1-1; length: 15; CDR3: CASSQRDPGRTEAFF; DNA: TGCGCCAGCAGCCAGAGAGACCCGGGTCGCACTGAAGCTTTCTTT
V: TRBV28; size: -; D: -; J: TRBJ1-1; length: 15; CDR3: CASSSPTRGPTEAFF; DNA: TGTGCCAGCAGTTCTCCCACGCGGGGGCCTACTGAAGCTTTCTTT
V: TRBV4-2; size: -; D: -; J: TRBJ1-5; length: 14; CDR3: CASSYGTTNQPQHF; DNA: TGTGCCAGCAGTTACGGGACAACTAATCAGCCCCAGCATTTT
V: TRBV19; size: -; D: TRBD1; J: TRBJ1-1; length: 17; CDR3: CASSIGQGAVSNTEAFF; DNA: TGTGCCAGTAGCATTGGACAGGGGGCGGTTTCGAACACTGAAGCTTTCTTT